The rows below give T cell receptor beta chains drawn from one sample of a study of blood T cell repertoires in COVID-19. Sequenced by immunoSEQ multiplex PCR; TCRdb stores in-frame clones only, minus some. The profile shows roughly 280,000 clones, approximately 89% of them singletons. What was sequenced was peripheral blood. The receptors shown here come from a man aged 35 to 55 with active or convalescent COVID-19. CDR3s include the opening cysteine and the closing phenylalanine or tryptophan. D genes are given only for firm matches. Clone size is not always given. Where it is, it says once, few, many or a class for expanded clones.

D: NA
V: TRBV4-1
J: TRBJ2-1
size: NA
CDR3: CASSQDGIPYNEQFF
DNA: TGCGCCAGCAGCCAAGACGGTATCCCCTACAATGAGCAGTTCTTC

D: NA
V: TRBV30
J: TRBJ1-6
size: once
CDR3: CAWTGYNSPLHF
DNA: TGTGCCTGGACGGGATATAATTCACCCCTCCACTTT

D: NA
V: TRBV5-6
J: TRBJ1-1
size: NA
CDR3: CASRRANTEAFF
DNA: TGTGCCAGCAGGCGGGCGAACACTGAAGCTTTCTTT

D: NA
V: TRBV30
J: TRBJ1-4
size: NA
CDR3: CASSRQATNEKLFF
DNA: TGTGCCTCCTCCCGACAGGCAACTAATGAAAAACTGTTTTTT

D: TRBD1
V: TRBV7-9
J: TRBJ1-1
size: NA
CDR3: CASSLTPGTGGLNTEAFF
DNA: TGTGCCAGCAGCTTAACGCCCGGGACAGGGGGTTTGAACACTGAAGCTTTCTTT

D: NA
V: TRBV19
J: TRBJ1-5
size: NA
CDR3: CASSIIPTGQPQHF
DNA: TGTGCCAGTAGTATTATTCCCACCGGTCAGCCCCAGCATTTT

D: NA
V: TRBV5-5
J: TRBJ2-7
size: NA
CDR3: CASSLGGGRAGAYEQYF
DNA: TGTGCCAGCAGCTTGGGGGGGGGCCGTGCGGGGGCCTACGAGCAGTACTTC

D: NA
V: TRBV19
J: TRBJ1-4
size: NA
CDR3: CASSIEGRATNEKLFF
DNA: TGTGCCAGTAGTATAGAGGGCAGAGCAACTAATGAAAAACTGTTTTTT

D: NA
V: TRBV19
J: TRBJ2-2
size: NA
CDR3: CASKGTGYTGELFF
DNA: TGTGCCAGTAAGGGAACAGGGTACACCGGGGAGCTGTTTTTT

D: NA
V: TRBV28
J: TRBJ1-2
size: NA
CDR3: CASSFPRVSGYTF
DNA: TGTGCCAGCAGTTTTCCGCGGGTTTCTGGCTACACCTTC

D: TRBD1
V: TRBV28
J: TRBJ2-7
size: NA
CDR3: CASSLTGQGYEQYF
DNA: TGTGCCAGCAGTTTAACGGGACAGGGCTACGAGCAGTACTTC

D: TRBD2
V: TRBV30
J: TRBJ2-1
size: NA
CDR3: CAWSVGSGMNEQFF
DNA: TGTGCCTGGAGTGTGGGTAGCGGGATGAATGAGCAGTTCTTC

D: NA
V: TRBV28
J: TRBJ1-2
size: NA
CDR3: CASVGVYYGYTF
DNA: TGTGCCAGCGTAGGGGTTTACTATGGCTACACCTTC

D: NA
V: TRBV7-9
J: TRBJ2-2
size: NA
CDR3: CASSFATYTGELFF
DNA: TGTGCCAGCAGCTTCGCGACTTACACCGGGGAGCTGTTTTTT

D: NA
V: TRBV28
J: TRBJ2-2
size: once
CDR3: CASRSQGNTGELFF
DNA: TGTGCCAGCAGGTCACAGGGCAACACCGGGGAGCTGTTTTTT

D: NA
V: TRBV6-2/TRBV6-3
J: TRBJ2-3
size: NA
CDR3: CASSYGGEGTDTQYF
DNA: TGTGCCAGCAGTTATGGCGGGGAGGGCACAGATACGCAGTATTTT

D: NA
V: TRBV2
J: TRBJ2-1
size: NA
CDR3: CAIYSDYYNEQFF
DNA: TGTGCCATCTACAGTGACTATTACAATGAGCAGTTCTTC

D: NA
V: TRBV27
J: TRBJ1-1
size: NA
CDR3: CASSFQEGVSEAFF
DNA: TGTGCCAGCAGTTTTCAGGAGGGTGTCTCTGAAGCTTTCTTT

D: NA
V: TRBV12-3/TRBV12-4
J: TRBJ1-5
size: few
CDR3: CASTLGGYQPQHF
DNA: TGTGCCAGCACTCTTGGGGGGTACCAGCCCCAGCATTTT

D: NA
V: TRBV27
J: TRBJ1-1
size: NA
CDR3: CASSWGLGTEAFF
DNA: TGTGCCAGCAGTTGGGGGCTGGGTACTGAAGCTTTCTTT

D: TRBD1
V: TRBV14
J: TRBJ2-7
size: once
CDR3: CASSQDTDRRPEQYF
DNA: TGTGCCAGCAGCCAAGATACGGACAGGAGGCCGGAGCAGTACTTC

D: NA
V: TRBV27
J: TRBJ1-4
size: NA
CDR3: CASSLIGEGKLFF
DNA: TGTGCCAGCAGTTTAATCGGGGAAGGAAAACTGTTTTTT

D: NA
V: TRBV10-1
J: TRBJ2-6
size: once
CDR3: CASSAARGANVLTF
DNA: TGCGCCAGCAGTGCTGCGAGGGGGGCCAACGTCCTGACTTTC

D: TRBD2
V: TRBV7-3
J: TRBJ2-3
size: NA
CDR3: CASSPGTTQSTDTQYF
DNA: TGTGCCAGCAGCCCCGGGACTACACAGAGCACAGATACGCAGTATTTT

D: TRBD1
V: TRBV28
J: TRBJ2-7
size: NA
CDR3: CASSPGTGTYEQYF
DNA: TGTGCCAGCAGTCCCGGGACAGGGACCTACGAGCAGTACTTC

D: TRBD2
V: TRBV5-1
J: TRBJ2-7
size: NA
CDR3: CASSFLLGREQYF
DNA: TGCGCCAGCAGCTTTCTCCTAGGGAGGGAACAGTACTTC

D: TRBD2
V: TRBV7-2
J: TRBJ2-4
size: NA
CDR3: CASSLEFGGSVNIQYF
DNA: TGTGCCAGCAGCTTAGAGTTCGGCGGGAGTGTAAACATTCAGTACTTC

D: TRBD1
V: TRBV3-1/TRBV3-2
J: TRBJ1-5
size: NA
CDR3: CASSQDWTGHQPQHF
DNA: TGTGCCAGCAGCCAAGATTGGACAGGGCATCAGCCCCAGCATTTT

D: NA
V: TRBV5-5
J: TRBJ1-6
size: NA
CDR3: CASSYEPPPVHNSPLHF
DNA: TGTGCCAGCAGCTACGAGCCGCCCCCCGTCCATAATTCACCCCTCCACTTT

D: NA
V: TRBV2
J: TRBJ1-2
size: NA
CDR3: CASSDRVYGYTF
DNA: TGTGCCAGCAGTGACAGGGTATATGGCTACACCTTC

D: NA
V: TRBV12-3/TRBV12-4
J: TRBJ2-1
size: NA
CDR3: CASSYILDEQFF
DNA: TGTGCCAGCAGTTACATTCTGGATGAGCAGTTCTTC

D: NA
V: TRBV19
J: TRBJ1-1
size: NA
CDR3: CASHRELNTEAFF
DNA: TGTGCCAGTCACAGGGAACTGAACACTGAAGCTTTCTTT

D: NA
V: TRBV6-5
J: TRBJ1-1
size: NA
CDR3: CASTNYYMVNTEAFF
DNA: TGTGCCAGCACTAACTACTACATGGTGAACACTGAAGCTTTCTTT

D: NA
V: TRBV6-5
J: TRBJ1-1
size: NA
CDR3: CASSRQENTEAFF
DNA: TGTGCCAGCAGCAGACAGGAGAACACTGAAGCTTTCTTT

D: TRBD1
V: TRBV24-1
J: TRBJ2-7
size: NA
CDR3: CATSDGADRAHEQYF
DNA: TGTGCCACCAGTGACGGTGCGGACAGGGCCCACGAGCAGTACTTC

D: NA
V: TRBV5-1
J: TRBJ1-5
size: NA
CDR3: CASSLESDQPQHF
DNA: TGCGCCAGCAGCTTGGAATCGGATCAGCCCCAGCATTTT